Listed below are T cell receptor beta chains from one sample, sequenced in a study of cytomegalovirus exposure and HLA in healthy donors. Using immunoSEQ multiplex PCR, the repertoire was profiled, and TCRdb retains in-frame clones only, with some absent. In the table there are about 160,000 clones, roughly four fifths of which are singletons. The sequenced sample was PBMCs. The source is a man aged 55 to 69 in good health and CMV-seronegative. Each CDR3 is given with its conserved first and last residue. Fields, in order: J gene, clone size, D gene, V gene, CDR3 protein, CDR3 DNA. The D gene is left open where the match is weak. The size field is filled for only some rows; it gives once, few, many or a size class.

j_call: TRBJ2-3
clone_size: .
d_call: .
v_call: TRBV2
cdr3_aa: CASSVSGGGRADTQYF
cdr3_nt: TGTGCCAGCAGTGTGAGTGGGGGGGGCCGGGCAGATACGCAGTATTTT

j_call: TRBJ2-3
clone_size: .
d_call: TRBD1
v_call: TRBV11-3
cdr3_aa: CASSSPLAPGQGGGTDTQYF
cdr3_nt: TGTGCCAGCAGCTCCCCGCTTGCTCCGGGACAGGGAGGGGGCACAGATACGCAGTATTTT

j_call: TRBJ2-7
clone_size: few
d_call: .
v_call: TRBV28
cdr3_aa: CASSLGGRYEQYF
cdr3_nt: TGTGCCAGCAGCCTGGGAGGTCGATACGAGCAGTACTTC

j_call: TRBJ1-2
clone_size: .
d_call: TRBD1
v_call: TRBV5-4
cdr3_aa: CASSLGVTGNGYTF
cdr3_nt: TGTGCCAGCAGCTTGGGAGTGACAGGGAACGGCTACACCTTC

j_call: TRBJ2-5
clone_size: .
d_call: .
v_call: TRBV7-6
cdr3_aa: CASSLRGTPGETQYF
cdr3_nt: TGTGCCAGCAGTCTTAGAGGTACACCCGGGGAGACCCAGTACTTC

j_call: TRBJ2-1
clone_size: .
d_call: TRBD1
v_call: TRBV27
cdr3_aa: CASSTTGSYNEQFF
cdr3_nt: TGTGCCAGCAGTACGACAGGGTCCTACAATGAGCAGTTCTTC

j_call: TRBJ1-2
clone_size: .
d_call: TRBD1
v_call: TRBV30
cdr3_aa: CAWSVQPGGHGYTF
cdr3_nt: TGTGCCTGGAGTGTACAGCCAGGGGGCCATGGCTACACCTTC

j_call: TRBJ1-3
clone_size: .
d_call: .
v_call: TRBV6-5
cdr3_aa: CASSYSRGSGNTIYF
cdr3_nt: TGTGCCAGCAGTTACTCACGGGGGTCCGGAAACACCATATATTTT

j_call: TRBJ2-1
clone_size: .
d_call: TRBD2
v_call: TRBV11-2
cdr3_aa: CASSLSGRAYNEQFF
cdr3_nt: TGTGCCAGCAGCCTTAGCGGGAGGGCCTACAATGAGCAGTTCTTC

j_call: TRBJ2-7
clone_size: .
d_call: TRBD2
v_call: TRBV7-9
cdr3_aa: CASSFGVGTSGEQYF
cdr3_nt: TGTGCCAGCAGCTTTGGAGTCGGGACTAGCGGCGAGCAGTACTTC

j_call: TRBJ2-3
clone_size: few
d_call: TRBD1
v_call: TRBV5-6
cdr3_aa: CASSSRDRDTDTQYF
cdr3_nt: TGTGCCAGCAGCTCCCGGGACAGGGACACAGATACGCAGTATTTT

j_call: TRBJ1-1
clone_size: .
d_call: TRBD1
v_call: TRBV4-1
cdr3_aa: CASSLDRGRNTEAFF
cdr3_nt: TGCGCCAGCAGCTTAGACAGGGGGAGAAACACTGAAGCTTTCTTT

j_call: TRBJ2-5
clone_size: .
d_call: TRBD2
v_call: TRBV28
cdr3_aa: CASSPRGLAGEETQYF
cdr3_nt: TGTGCCAGCAGCCCGAGAGGCCTAGCGGGAGAAGAGACCCAGTACTTC

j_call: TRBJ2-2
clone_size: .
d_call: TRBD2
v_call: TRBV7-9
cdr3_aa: CATAQAGGGAGGELFF
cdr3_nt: TGTGCCACCGCCCAAGCGGGCGGGGGGGCCGGAGGGGAGCTGTTTTTT

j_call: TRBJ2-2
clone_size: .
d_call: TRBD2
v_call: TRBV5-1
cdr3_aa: CASSTSGGPTGELFF
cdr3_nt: TGCGCCAGCAGCACTAGCGGGGGGCCCACCGGGGAGCTGTTTTTT

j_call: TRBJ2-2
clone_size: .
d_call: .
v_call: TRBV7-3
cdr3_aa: CASSRPLVGGPGELFF
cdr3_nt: TGTGCCAGCAGCCGCCCATTAGTGGGGGGGCCCGGGGAGCTGTTTTTT

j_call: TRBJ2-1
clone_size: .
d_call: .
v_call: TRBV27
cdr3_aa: CASSLSPPRGERRNEQFF
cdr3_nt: TGTGCCAGCAGTTTATCTCCCCCGCGGGGAGAACGGCGCAATGAGCAGTTCTTC

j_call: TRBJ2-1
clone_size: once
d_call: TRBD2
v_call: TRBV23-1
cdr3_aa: CASSQGRLAGGGNEQFF
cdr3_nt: TGCGCCAGCAGTCAGGGAAGACTAGCGGGAGGGGGCAATGAGCAGTTCTTC

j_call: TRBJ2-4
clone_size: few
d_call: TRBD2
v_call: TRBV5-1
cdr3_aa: CASSGPGLGAIEENIQYF
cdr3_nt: TGCGCCAGCAGCGGACCGGGACTAGGGGCGATTGAGGAAAACATTCAGTACTTC

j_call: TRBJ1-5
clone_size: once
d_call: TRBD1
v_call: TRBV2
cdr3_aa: CASSPSRQGQGNAQPQHF
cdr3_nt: TGTGCCAGCAGTCCCTCGAGGCAGGGACAGGGGAACGCTCAGCCCCAGCATTTT

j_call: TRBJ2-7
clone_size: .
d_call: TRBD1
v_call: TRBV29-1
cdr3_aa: CSVDKDPGTGGYEQYF
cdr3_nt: TGCAGCGTTGATAAGGACCCCGGGACAGGGGGCTACGAGCAGTACTTC

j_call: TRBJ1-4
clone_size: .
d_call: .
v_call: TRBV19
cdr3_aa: CASSRTDTTNEKLFF
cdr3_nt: TGTGCCAGTAGTAGGACAGATACAACTAATGAAAAACTGTTTTTT

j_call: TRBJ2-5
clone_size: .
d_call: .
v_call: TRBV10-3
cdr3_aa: CATEPGEAGETQYF
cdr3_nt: TGTGCCACCGAACCGGGGGAGGCGGGGGAGACCCAGTACTTC

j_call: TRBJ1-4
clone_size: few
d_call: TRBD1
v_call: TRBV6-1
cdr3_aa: CASSRTGGDREKLFF
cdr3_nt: TGTGCCAGCAGCCGGACAGGGGGCGACAGGGAAAAACTGTTTTTT

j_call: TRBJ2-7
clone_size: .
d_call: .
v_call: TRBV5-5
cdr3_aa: CASSLEPGVSYEQYF
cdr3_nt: TGTGCCAGCAGCTTGGAGCCAGGGGTCTCCTACGAGCAGTACTTC

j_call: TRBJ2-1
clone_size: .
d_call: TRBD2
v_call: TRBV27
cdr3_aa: CASSLYGTSEYNEQFF
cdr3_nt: TGTGCCAGCAGTTTATACGGGACTAGCGAGTACAATGAGCAGTTCTTC

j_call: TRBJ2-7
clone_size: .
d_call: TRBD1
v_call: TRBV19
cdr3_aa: CATVGQGVYEQYF
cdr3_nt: TGTGCCACCGTGGGACAGGGAGTCTACGAGCAGTACTTC

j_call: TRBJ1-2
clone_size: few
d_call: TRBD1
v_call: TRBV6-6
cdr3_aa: CASGDSWGRGRDGYTF
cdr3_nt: TGTGCCAGCGGAGATAGTTGGGGCAGGGGGCGCGATGGCTACACCTTC

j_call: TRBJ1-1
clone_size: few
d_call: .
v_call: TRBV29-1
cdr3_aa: CSVFPGEDTEAFF
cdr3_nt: TGCAGCGTTTTCCCCGGGGAGGACACTGAAGCTTTCTTT

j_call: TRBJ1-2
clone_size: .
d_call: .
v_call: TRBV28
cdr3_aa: CASSFAGTTGYTF
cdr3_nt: TGTGCCAGCAGTTTTGCCGGGACTACTGGCTACACCTTC

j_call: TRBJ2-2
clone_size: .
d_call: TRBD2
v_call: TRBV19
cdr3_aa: CASRQTSANTGELFF
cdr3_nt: TGTGCCAGTAGACAGACTAGCGCGAACACCGGGGAGCTGTTTTTT

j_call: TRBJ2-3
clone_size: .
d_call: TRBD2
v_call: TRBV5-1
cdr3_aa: CASSSRAGETDTQYF
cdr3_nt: TGCGCCAGCAGCTCAAGAGCGGGAGAAACAGATACGCAGTATTTT

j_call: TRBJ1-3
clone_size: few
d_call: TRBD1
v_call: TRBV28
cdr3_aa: CASSQGGQVGNTIYF
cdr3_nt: TGTGCCAGCAGTCAAGGGGGACAGGTTGGAAACACCATATATTTT

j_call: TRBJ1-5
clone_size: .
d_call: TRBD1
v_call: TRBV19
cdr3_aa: CASNPDRDNQPQHF
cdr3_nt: TGTGCCAGTAACCCAGACAGGGACAATCAGCCCCAGCATTTT

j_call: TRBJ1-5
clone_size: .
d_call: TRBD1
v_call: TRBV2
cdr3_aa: CASSERQGGQPQHF
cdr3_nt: TGTGCCAGCAGCGAGAGACAGGGAGGACAGCCCCAGCATTTT

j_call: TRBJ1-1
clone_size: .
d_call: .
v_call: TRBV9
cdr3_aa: CASSVGGRGTEAFF
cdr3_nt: TGTGCCAGCAGCGTAGGTGGGAGGGGAACTGAAGCTTTCTTT

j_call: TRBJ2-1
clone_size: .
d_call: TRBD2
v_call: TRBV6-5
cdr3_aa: CASSYSSGTKKFF
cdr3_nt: TGTGCCAGCAGTTACTCCTCCGGGACTAAGAAGTTCTTC

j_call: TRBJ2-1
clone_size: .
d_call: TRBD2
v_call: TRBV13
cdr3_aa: CASSLEATSGIYNEQFF
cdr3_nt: TGTGCCAGCAGCTTAGAAGCGACTAGCGGCATCTACAATGAGCAGTTCTTC

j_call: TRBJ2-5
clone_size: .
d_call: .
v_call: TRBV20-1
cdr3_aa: CSAANGETQYF
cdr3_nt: TGCAGTGCTGCGAACGGGGAGACCCAGTACTTC

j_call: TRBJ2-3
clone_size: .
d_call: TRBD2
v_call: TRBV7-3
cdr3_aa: CASSPGTSHLARATDTQYF
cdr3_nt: TGTGCCAGCAGCCCCGGGACTAGTCACCTAGCGAGGGCCACAGATACGCAGTATTTT

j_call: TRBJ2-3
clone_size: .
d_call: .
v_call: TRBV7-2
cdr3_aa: CASSPRQSTDTQYF
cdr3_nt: TGTGCCAGCAGCCCTAGGCAGAGCACAGATACGCAGTATTTT

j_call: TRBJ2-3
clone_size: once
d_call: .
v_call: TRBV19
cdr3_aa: CASSIDGGSPWTDTQYF
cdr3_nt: TGTGCCAGTAGTATAGATGGCGGCAGCCCTTGGACAGATACGCAGTATTTT

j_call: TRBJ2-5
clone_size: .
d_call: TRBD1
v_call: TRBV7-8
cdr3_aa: CASSPSLTGLHQETQYF
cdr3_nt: TGTGCCAGCAGCCCGTCCTTGACAGGGCTCCACCAAGAGACCCAGTACTTC

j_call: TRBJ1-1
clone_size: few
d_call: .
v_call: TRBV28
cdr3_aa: CASSPPPTGSEAFF
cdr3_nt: TGTGCCAGCAGTCCTCCCCCGACAGGCTCCGAAGCTTTCTTT

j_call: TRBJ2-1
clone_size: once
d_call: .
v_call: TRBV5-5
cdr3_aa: CASSGDSDSYNEQFF
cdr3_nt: TGTGCCAGCAGCGGGGACTCGGACTCCTACAATGAGCAGTTCTTC

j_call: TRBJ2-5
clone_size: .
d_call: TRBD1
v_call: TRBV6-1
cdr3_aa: CASRIGTVGETQYF
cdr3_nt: TGTGCCAGCAGAATTGGGACAGTCGGAGAGACCCAGTACTTC

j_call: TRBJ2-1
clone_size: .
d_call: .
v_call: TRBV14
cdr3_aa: CASSPHEGVNEQFF
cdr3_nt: TGTGCCAGCAGCCCTCATGAAGGGGTAAATGAGCAGTTCTTC

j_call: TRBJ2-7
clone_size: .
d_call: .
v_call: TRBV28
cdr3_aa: CASRRTGFSYEQYF
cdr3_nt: TGTGCCAGCAGACGCACAGGGTTTAGCTACGAGCAGTACTTC

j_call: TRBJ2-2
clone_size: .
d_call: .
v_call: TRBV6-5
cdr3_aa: CASRLNSGTGELFF
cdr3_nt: TGTGCCAGCAGACTCAACTCGGGCACCGGGGAGCTGTTTTTT

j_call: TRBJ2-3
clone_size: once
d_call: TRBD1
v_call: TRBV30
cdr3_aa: CAWSVLGQTTDTQYF
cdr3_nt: TGTGCCTGGAGTGTCCTGGGACAGACTACAGATACGCAGTATTTT

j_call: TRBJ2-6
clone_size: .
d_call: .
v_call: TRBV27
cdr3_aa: CASSLTGAGANVLTF
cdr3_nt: TGTGCCAGCAGTTTAACCGGGGCTGGGGCCAACGTCCTGACTTTC

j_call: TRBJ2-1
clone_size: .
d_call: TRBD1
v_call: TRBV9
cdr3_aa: CASSVLGTGTYNEQFF
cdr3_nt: TGTGCCAGCAGCGTCCTCGGGACAGGGACTTACAATGAGCAGTTCTTC

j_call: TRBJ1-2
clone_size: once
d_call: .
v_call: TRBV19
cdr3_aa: CASSPQGLGGYTF
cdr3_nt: TGTGCCAGTAGCCCTCAGGGGTTAGGTGGCTACACCTTC

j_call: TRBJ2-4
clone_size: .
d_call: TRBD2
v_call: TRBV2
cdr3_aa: CASTRSGGSNIQYF
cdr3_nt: TGTGCCAGCACCCGTAGCGGGGGTTCGAACATTCAGTACTTC

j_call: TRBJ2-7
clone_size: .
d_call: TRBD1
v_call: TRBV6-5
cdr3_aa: CASSYSATGGGYEQYF
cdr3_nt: TGTGCCAGCAGTTACTCGGCAACAGGGGGCGGGTACGAGCAGTACTTC

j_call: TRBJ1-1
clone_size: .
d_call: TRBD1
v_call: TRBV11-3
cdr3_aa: CASSYDRDGEAFF
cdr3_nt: TGTGCCAGCAGCTACGACAGGGACGGTGAAGCTTTCTTT

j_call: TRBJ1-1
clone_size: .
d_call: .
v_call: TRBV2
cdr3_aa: CASSEALYRSTEAFF
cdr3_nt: TGTGCCAGCAGTGAAGCGCTTTATAGAAGCACTGAAGCTTTCTTT

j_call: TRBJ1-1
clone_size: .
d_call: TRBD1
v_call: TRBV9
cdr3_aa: CASSSNSGQEKAFF
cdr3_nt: TGTGCCAGCAGTTCGAACTCAGGACAGGAGAAAGCTTTCTTT

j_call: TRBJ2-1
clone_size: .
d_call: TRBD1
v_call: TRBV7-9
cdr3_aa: CASTQGDSSYNEQFF
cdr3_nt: TGTGCCAGCACGCAGGGGGACAGCTCCTACAATGAGCAGTTCTTC

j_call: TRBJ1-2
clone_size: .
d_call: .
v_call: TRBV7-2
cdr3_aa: CASSLVFGTAGYGYTF
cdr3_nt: TGTGCCAGCAGCTTAGTTTTTGGGACCGCGGGGTATGGCTACACCTTC